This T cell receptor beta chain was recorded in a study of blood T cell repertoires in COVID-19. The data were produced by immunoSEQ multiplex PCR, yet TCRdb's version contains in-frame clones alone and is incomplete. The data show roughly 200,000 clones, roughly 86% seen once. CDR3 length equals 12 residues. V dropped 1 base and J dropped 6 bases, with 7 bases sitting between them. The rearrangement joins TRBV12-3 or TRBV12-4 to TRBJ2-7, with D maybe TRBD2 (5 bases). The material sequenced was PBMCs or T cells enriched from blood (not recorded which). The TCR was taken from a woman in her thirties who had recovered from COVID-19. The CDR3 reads CASSLDGVEQYF. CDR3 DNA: TGTGCCAGCAGTTTAGACGGGGTCGAGCAGTACTTC.